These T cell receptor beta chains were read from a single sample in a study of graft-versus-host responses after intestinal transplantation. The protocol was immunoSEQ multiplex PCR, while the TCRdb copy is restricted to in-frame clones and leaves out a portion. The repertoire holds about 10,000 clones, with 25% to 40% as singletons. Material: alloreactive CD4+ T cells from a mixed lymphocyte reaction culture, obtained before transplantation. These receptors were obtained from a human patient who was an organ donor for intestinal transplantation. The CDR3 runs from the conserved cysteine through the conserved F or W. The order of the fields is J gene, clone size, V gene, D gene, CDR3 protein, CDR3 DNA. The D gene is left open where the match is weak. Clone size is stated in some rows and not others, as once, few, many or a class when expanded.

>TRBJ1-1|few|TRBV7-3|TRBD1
CASSLRQGATEAFF
TGTGCCAGCAGCTTGAGACAGGGGGCCACTGAAGCTTTCTTT
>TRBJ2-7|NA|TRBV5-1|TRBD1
CASSRYIDRGREQYF
TGCGCCAGCAGCCGTTACATTGACAGGGGGCGCGAGCAGTACTTC
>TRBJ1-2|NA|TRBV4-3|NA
CASSQGWHNNYGYSF
TGCGCCAGCAGCCAAGGTTGGCACAACAACTATGGCTACTCCTTC
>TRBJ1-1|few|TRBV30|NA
CAWRRGTTYTEAFF
TGTGCCTGGAGAAGGGGAACGACCTACACTGAAGCTTTCTTT
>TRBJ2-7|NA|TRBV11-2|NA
CASSLGPGFYEQYF
TGTGCCAGCAGCTTAGGCCCGGGGTTCTACGAGCAGTACTTC
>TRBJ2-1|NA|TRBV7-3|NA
CASSLGGGAYNEQFF
TGTGCCAGCAGCTTAGGGGGGGGCGCCTACAATGAGCAGTTCTTC
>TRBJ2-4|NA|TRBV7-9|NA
CASSSPTAGLDIQYF
TGTGCCAGCAGCTCCCCAACCGCCGGGTTGGACATTCAGTACTTC
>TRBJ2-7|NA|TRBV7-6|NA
CASSPKTGRNYEQYF
TGTGCCAGCAGCCCAAAAACGGGGAGAAACTACGAGCAGTACTTC
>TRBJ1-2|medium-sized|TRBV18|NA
CASSPLRGVDYGYTF
TGTGCCAGCTCACCACTCCGGGGGGTTGACTATGGCTACACCTTC
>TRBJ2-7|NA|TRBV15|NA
CATSRDPPSSYEQYF
TGTGCCACCAGCAGAGATCCCCCGAGCTCCTACGAGCAGTACTTC
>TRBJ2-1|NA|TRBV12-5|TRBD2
CASGLVLAGGADNEQFF
TGTGCTAGTGGTTTGGTACTGGCGGGGGGAGCCGACAATGAGCAGTTCTTC
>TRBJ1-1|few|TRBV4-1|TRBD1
CASSQGDRRDTEAFF
TGCGCCAGCAGCCAAGGGGACAGGCGAGACACTGAAGCTTTCTTT
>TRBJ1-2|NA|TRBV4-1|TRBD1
CASSQVTGVVPHYGYTF
TGCGCCAGCAGCCAAGTGACAGGGGTTGTCCCCCACTATGGCTACACCTTC
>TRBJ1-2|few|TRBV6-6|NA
CASSYPATGDYGYTF
TGTGCCAGCAGTTACCCAGCGACAGGCGACTATGGCTACACCTTC
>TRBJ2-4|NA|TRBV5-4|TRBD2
CASSELAGGGGAKNIQYF
TGTGCCAGCAGCGAACTAGCGGGGGGGGGAGGAGCCAAAAACATTCAGTACTTC
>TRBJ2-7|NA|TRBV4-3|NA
CASSQDPRQEAYEQYF
TGCGCCAGCAGCCAAGATCCCCGACAGGAGGCCTACGAGCAGTACTTC
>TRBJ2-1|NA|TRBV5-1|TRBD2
CASSLKISGGPYNEQFF
TGCGCCAGCAGCCTAAAGATTTCGGGGGGACCTTACAATGAGCAGTTCTTC
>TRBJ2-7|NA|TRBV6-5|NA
CASSSGGSYEQYF
TGTGCCAGCAGTTCCGGCGGCTCCTACGAGCAGTACTTC
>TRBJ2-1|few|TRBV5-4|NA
CASSFSVGRYNEQFF
TGTGCCAGCAGCTTTAGCGTGGGCCGCTACAATGAGCAGTTCTTC
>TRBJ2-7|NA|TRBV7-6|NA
CASSSPFDRTSYEQYF
TGTGCCAGCAGCTCGCCCTTCGACAGGACTTCCTACGAGCAGTACTTC
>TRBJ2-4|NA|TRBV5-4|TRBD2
CASSGGTSGGARYIQYF
TGTGCCAGCAGCGGCGGGACTAGCGGGGGGGCGAGGTACATTCAGTACTTC
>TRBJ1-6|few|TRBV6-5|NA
CASRVAGGRNSPLHF
TGTGCCAGCAGGGTCGCGGGGGGCCGAAATTCACCCCTCCACTTT